This entry describes one T cell receptor (beta chain). These data come from a study of T cell responses to AZD1222 COVID-19 vaccine. Clones were sequenced by immunoSEQ multiplex PCR, and TCRdb holds only the in-frame ones, with some missing. Here the sample spans 140,000 or so clones, around 90% being singletons. The CDR3 runs to 10 residues. Trimming removed 5 bases from V and 10 bases from J, with 6 bases in between. The germline V gene has CDR1 SNHLY and CDR2 FYNNEI. V and J are TRBV2 and TRBJ2-1; D remains unclear. The material sequenced was peripheral blood, taken on day 0 of AZD1222 vaccination. The TCR originated in an adult in good health. CDR3 coding DNA: TGTGCCAGCAGTCTCGGCGAGCAGTTCTTC. Translation gives CASSLGEQFF. Full variable domain (rest looked up from reference TRBV2 and TRBJ2-1): EPEVTQTPSHQVTQMGQEVILRCVPISNHLYFYWYRQILGQKVEFLVSFYNNEISEKSEIFDDQFSVERPDGSNFTLKIRSTKLEDSAMYFCASSLGEQFFGPGTRLTVL.